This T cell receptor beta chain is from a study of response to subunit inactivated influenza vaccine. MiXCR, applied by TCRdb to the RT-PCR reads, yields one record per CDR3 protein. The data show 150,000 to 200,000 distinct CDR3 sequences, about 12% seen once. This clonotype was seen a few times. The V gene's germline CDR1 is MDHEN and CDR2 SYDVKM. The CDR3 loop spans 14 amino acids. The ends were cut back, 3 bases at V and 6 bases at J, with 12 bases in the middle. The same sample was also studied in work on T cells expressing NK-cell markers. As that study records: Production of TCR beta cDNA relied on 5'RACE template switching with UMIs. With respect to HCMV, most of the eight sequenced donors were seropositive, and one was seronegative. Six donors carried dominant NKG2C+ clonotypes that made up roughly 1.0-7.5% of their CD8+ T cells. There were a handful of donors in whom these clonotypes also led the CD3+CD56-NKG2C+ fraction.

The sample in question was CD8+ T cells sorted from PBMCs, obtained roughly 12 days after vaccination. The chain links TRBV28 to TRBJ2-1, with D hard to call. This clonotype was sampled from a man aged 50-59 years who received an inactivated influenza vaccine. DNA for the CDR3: TGTGCCAGCAGTTTCTTAAGACAAACCAATGAGCAGTTCTTC. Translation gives CASSFLRQTNEQFF.